The 2 T cell receptor beta chains presented below share a single source sample, sequenced in a study of graft-versus-host responses after intestinal transplantation. Sequencing used immunoSEQ multiplex PCR; TCRdb keeps in-frame clones, though not all of them. This sample yields 50,000 or so clones, of which under 95% are seen a single time; roughly 2.8% belongs to the top ten. The input for sequencing was PBMCs, taken approximately four months after intestinal transplantation. All receptors derive from a human patient who received an intestinal transplant, so some T cells may come from the graft donor.

V and J are TRBV28 and TRBJ2-1; 8 bases map to TRBD2. Germline loops: CDR1 MDHEN, CDR2 SYDVKM. This CDR3 is 16 amino acids long. The J segment lost 4 bases and the V segment lost 6 bases, leaving 11 bases of the junction unmatched. In DNA form, the CDR3 reads TGTGCCAGCAGCCAAATAGGACTAGCAGCTTACAATGAGCAGTTCTTC. As protein: CASSQIGLAAYNEQFF. The full variable domain, its missing parts supplied by reference TRBV28 and TRBJ2-1, is DVKVTQSSRYLVKRTGEKVFLECVQDMDHENMFWYRQDPGLGLRLIYFSYDVKMKEKGDIPEGYSVSREKKERFSLILESASTNQTSMYLCASSQIGLAAYNEQFFGPGTRLTVL.

This chain connects TRBV29-1 to TRBJ2-1; perhaps TRBD1 as D (6 bases). The CDR3 contains 14 residues. Germline-derived CDR1 and CDR2 are SQVTM and ANQGSEA. V lost 6 bases and J lost 0, with 12 bases in between. DNA of the CDR3: TGCAGCGTCCCTGAAGGGGGCTCCTACAATGAGCAGTTCTTC. Translation: CSVPEGGSYNEQFF.